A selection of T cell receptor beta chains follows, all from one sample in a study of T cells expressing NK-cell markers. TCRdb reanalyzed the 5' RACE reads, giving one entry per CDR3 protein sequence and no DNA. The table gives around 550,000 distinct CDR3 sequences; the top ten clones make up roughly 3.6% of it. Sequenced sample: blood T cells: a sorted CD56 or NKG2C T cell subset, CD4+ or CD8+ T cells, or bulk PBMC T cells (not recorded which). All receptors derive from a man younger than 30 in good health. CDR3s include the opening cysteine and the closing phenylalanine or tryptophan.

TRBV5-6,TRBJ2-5,CASSLVGVGGETQYF
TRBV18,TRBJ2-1,CASSPLPDLRYNEQFF
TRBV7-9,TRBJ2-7,CASSLREGEQYF
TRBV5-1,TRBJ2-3,CASSSLDGGPDTQYF
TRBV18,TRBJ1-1,CASSPIPQGGMNTEAFF
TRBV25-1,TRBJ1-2,CASGGGGGYTF
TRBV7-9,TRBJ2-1,CASRPGSTSEFF
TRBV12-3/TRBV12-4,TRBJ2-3,CASSSGPGLAGGADTQYF
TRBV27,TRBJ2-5,CASSAPHKGVRETQYF
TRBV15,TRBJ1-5,CATSRDRGGGGQPQHF
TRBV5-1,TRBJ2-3,CASSLAGTRVPDTQYF
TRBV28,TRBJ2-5,CASSSGEEGKTQYF
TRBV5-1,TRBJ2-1,CASSLVGGEFYNEQFF
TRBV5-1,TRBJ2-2,CASSRAGGPDGELFF
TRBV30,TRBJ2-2,CAWGRGLPNTGELFF
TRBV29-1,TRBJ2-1,CSVEADYNEQFF
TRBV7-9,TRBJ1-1,CASSGAGTEAFF
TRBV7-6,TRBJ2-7,CASSHQGAGQYF
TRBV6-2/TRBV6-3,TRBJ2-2,CASTGTSGTGELFF
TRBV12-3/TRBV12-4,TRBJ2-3,CASRSTGLVSTQYF
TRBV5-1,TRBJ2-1,CASSNAVEQFF
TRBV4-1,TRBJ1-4,CASSQGPDSPEKLFF
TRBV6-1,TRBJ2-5,CASRPGSKETQYF
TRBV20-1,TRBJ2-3,CSGVSGRLTDTQYF
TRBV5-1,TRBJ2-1,CASSLRTGSGEQFF
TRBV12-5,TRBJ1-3,CASGSRWGSGNTIYF
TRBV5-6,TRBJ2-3,CASSRLEGSTDTQYF
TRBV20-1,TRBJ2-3,CSAPGQGHTDTQYF
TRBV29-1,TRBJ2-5,CSVVSRGIQETQYF
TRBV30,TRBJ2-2,CAWSSGAFLTGELFF
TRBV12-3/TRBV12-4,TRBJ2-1,CASSVAGNNEQFF
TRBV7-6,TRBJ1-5,CASSPRGGNQPQHF
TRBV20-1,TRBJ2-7,CSASQAGRGLSTYEQYF
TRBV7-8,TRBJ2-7,CASSPQPRQITYEQYF
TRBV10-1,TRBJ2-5,CASSGRRRGANKETQYF
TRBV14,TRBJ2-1,CASSQVDEAWNEQFF
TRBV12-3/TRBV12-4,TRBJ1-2,CASSLVSGSYGYTF
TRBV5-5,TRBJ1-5,CASSLYEQDMSNQPQHF
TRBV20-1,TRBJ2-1,CSARVIAGSYNEQFF
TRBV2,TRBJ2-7,CASSEEPSAREREQYF
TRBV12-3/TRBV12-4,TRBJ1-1,CASRAEAPGAFF
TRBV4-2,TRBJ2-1,CASSHYSDRGLYNEQFF
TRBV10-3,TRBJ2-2,CAISSRELTGELFF
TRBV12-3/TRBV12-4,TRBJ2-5,CASSFVGDREETQYF
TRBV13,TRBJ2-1,CASSARGGYAANEQFF
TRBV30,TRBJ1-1,CAWSWQGLVGTEAFF
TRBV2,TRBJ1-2,CASSTPPDNNYGYTF
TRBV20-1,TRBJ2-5,CSAREPAGGPETQYF
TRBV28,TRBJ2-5,CASSTPLAGVTQYF
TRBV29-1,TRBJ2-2,CSVRASSGSTGELFF
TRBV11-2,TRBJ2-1,CASSHGGGSSSYNEQFF
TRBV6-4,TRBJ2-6,CASSDRGRASGGSGANVLTF
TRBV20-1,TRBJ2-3,CSAMGLLGNTQYF